The 14 T cell receptor beta chains presented below share a single source sample, sequenced in a study of blood T cell repertoires in COVID-19 (dated by TCRdb to between 2020 and 2021). Libraries were prepared through the immunoSEQ multiplex PCR assay. In TCRdb, the immuneACCESS table is reduced to in-frame sequences with V and J assigned. These tables do not hold every clone; where another copy was compared, an unresolved V gene accounts for under half, and the others remain unexplained. The sample yields 400,000 to 500,000 clones; approximately 88% were counted once. The leading ten clones occupy 1.8% of the sample. The sequencing sample was made of PBMCs or T cells enriched from blood (not recorded which). These receptor sequences come from a woman aged 40 to 49 who had recovered from COVID-19.

This clone has more than one count but fewer than ten. This chain links TRBV7-9 with TRBJ1-6; TRBD1 matches at 7 bases. The CDR3 consists of 16 residues. Losses at the gene ends were 11 bases for V and 10 bases for J; bases not matched to a gene: 20. From germline, CDR1 is SEHNR and CDR2 FQNEAQ (reference sequence). CDR3 in DNA: TGTGCCGTCGCCCGGGACAGTTCCTTTGGGGGATCACCCCTCCACTTT. Protein sequence: CAVARDSSFGGSPLHF.

The count of this clone is one. The CDR3 DNA follows: TGCGCCAGCAGCCAGGGGATTAGCGGGACGGATTACGAGCAGTACTTC. Translating it yields CASSQGISGTDYEQYF. The chain employs TRBV4-1 and TRBJ2-7; the match to TRBD2 covers 8 bases. Trimming took 3 bases from V and 4 from J; bases not matched to a gene: 11. This CDR3 contains 16 residues. Germline V gives CDR1 MGHRA, CDR2 YSYEKL.

The chain is built from TRBV7-6 and TRBJ1-1; no firm D call. V was pared by 6 bases and J by 1 base, with 12 bases between. The CDR3 consists of 14 residues. The germline CDR1 and CDR2 sequences are SGHVS and FNYEAQ. The DNA of the CDR3 is TGTGCCAGCAGTTTCCGTCTAGGGAACACTGAAGCTTTCTTT. This codes for CASSFRLGNTEAFF.

V is TRBV2 and J is TRBJ2-5, with TRBD2 as a possible D gene (5 bases). The CDR3 spans 14 residues. Germline V gene lookup returns CDR1 SNHLY and CDR2 FYNNEI. The V end was cut by 4 bases, the J end by 1 base, with 10 bases between. CDR3 sequence: CASSGGLFQETQYF. The CDR3 bases are TGTGCCAGCAGTGGAGGGCTATTCCAAGAGACCCAGTACTTC.

The rearrangement joins TRBV5-7 to TRBJ2-3, with unresolved D. TRBV5-7 is an open reading frame, and its role is uncertain. Trimming took off 4 bases at V and 6 bases at J, with 9 bases between the two ends. The CDR3 is 12 amino acids. The CDR3 DNA reads TGTGCCAGCAGCGAAGCTTTGGATACGCAGTATTTT. Translation gives CASSEALDTQYF.

As concerns this clone: In the same sample, other DNA sequences code for this CDR3. J is TRBJ2-7 and V is TRBV7-2; 7 positions match TRBD2. This CDR3 has 14 amino acids. J lost 2 bases, V lost 1 base, and 2 bases had no gene match. Per germline, CDR1 SGHTA and CDR2 FQGNSA. This CDR3 reads CASSLGGGAYEQYF. CDR3 sequence (DNA): TGTGCCAGCAGCTTAGGGGGAGGGGCCTACGAGCAGTACTTC.

The V gene is TRBV4-2, the J gene TRBJ2-1; 7 positions match TRBD2. With V trimmed by 3 bases and J by 6 bases, 14 bases remained unmatched. Germline CDR1 reads LGHNA; CDR2 reads YNFKEQ. The length of the CDR3 is 17 residues. CDR3 DNA: TGTGCCAGCAGCCAGCCTCACGCGGGAGAAGATTTCAATGAGCAGTTCTTC. Protein product: CASSQPHAGEDFNEQFF.

The chain carries TRBV23-1 and TRBJ1-1, with TRBD1 identical over 11 bases. TRBV23-1 belongs to the ORF category, with a function that is uncertain. The V gene end was trimmed by 8 bases and the J gene end by 6 bases; junction bases not matched to a gene: 11. The CDR3 covers 15 residues. The CDR3 reads CASLGQGAYYPEAFF. The CDR3, as DNA: TGCGCCAGCCTAGGACAGGGGGCCTATTACCCTGAAGCTTTCTTT.

J is TRBJ2-7 and V is TRBV7-2; 9 bases fit TRBD1. Germline values: CDR1 SGHTA, CDR2 FQGNSA. The length of the CDR3 is 15 residues. Trimming took 6 bases from V and 1 from J; bases not matched to a gene: 7. The CDR3 DNA is TGTGCCAGCAGTCGGGACAGGGTAGGATCCTACGAGCAGTACTTC. Its protein is CASSRDRVGSYEQYF.

About this clone itself: Within the sample, other DNA sequences also encode this same CDR3. CDR3 nucleotide sequence: TGTGCCAGCAGCCGGGACAGGGGCACCGGGGAGCTGTTTTTT. It specifies CASSRDRGTGELFF. V gene TRBV6-5 combines with J gene TRBJ2-2; TRBD1 matches 10 bases. From germline, CDR1 is MNHEY and CDR2 SVGAGI. With 6 bases clipped from V and 4 bases from J, the junction kept 2 bases outside the gene matches. The CDR3 has 14 residues.

This clone showed up just once. The rearrangement links TRBV19 to TRBJ2-5; 7 bases align to TRBD2. The CDR3 spans 13 residues. Germline V gene lookup returns CDR1 LNHDA and CDR2 SQIVND (reference sequence). The V segment lost 5 bases and the J segment 4 bases; nucleotides outside the gene matches: 4. CDR3 in amino acids: CASSGDYRETQYF. The CDR3 DNA sequence: TGTGCCAGTAGTGGGGACTATCGAGAGACCCAGTACTTC.

V gene TRBV30 combines with J gene TRBJ2-7, with a weak D call TRBD1 (5 bases). Germline lookup yields CDR1 GTSNPN and CDR2 SVGIG (reference sequence). Trimming left V 2 bases short and J 3 bases short, with 20 bases between. The CDR3 length is 16 residues. This CDR3 reads CAWSLLGGDSSYEQYF. The CDR3, as DNA: TGTGCCTGGAGTCTTTTAGGTGGAGACAGTAGCTACGAGCAGTACTTC.

The gene calls are TRBV19 and TRBJ1-2; 7 bases agree with TRBD1. J gave up 8 bases and V 4 bases, and 7 bases lay outside the gene matches. This CDR3 is 13 amino acids long. Germline V gene data show CDR1 as LNHDA and CDR2 as SQIVND (reference sequence). CDR3 protein: CASSKSGGSGYTF. The CDR3 DNA sequence: TGTGCCAGTAGTAAATCAGGGGGAAGCGGCTACACCTTC.

The rearrangement links TRBV15 to TRBJ1-2; a possible D gene is TRBD1 (5 bases). The CDR3 length is 16 residues. Trimming stripped 0 bases from V and 0 bases from J, with 11 bases between. The germline V gene encodes CDR1 LNHNV and CDR2 YYDKDF (reference sequence). Here the CDR3 reads CATSRDLGGANYGYTF. Here the CDR3 DNA reads TGTGCCACCAGCAGAGATTTGGGGGGAGCTAACTATGGCTACACCTTC.